The sequence of this TCR beta chain was determined in a study of T cells after yellow fever vaccination (dated by TCRdb to between 2018 and 2021). With respect to the entire study: Libraries from fractions with low cell numbers were prepared with the SMART-Seq v4 Ultra Low Input RNA kit. To follow T-cell clones before and after both primary and booster YFV17D yellow fever vaccination, bulk TCR alpha and beta repertoires underwent longitudinal sequencing. Two healthy male donors, one aged 18 to 30 and one aged 30 to 40 years, made up the cohort. Bulk PBMC replicates and cell subsets were isolated from blood drawn at multiple timepoints before and after both primary and secondary immunization.

The research as a whole found: Most clones expanded after primary vaccination were re-detected after the booster (almost 98% of CD4 and 88% of CD8), suggesting broad memory maintenance. A small share of clonotypes was detected in both CD4 and CD8 compartments, with the overlap likely arising from convergent recombination. Compared with the primary T-cell response, the secondary T-cell response was weaker but faster, peaking on day 5 rather than day 15. Computational filtering was required because FACS-sorted repertoires could contain abundant contaminating clonotypes from the bulk population. Because the study included only a couple of donors, the extent to which the findings can be generalized is limited.

Including the terminal cysteine and phenylalanine, the CDR3 comprises 14 residues. Solely the CDR3 DNA is kept, with 42 bases framed from the first base. From V the trimming removes 1 base and from J it removes 7 bases, while the gene matches leave 1 base of the junction unaccounted for. CDR1 and CDR2 (LGHNA, YSLEER) derive from the germline V gene. The treatment or condition label of this sample denotes: live attenuated yellow fever vaccine strain. At each blood-draw timepoint, two biological replicates of bulk PBMCs were obtained. PBMCs were isolated from peripheral blood using a standard Ficoll-Paque protocol. RNA was extracted with TriZol from bulk PBMCs, CD4 and CD8 fractions, and dextramer-positive and dextramer-negative fractions. TCR cDNA was made using 5'RACE template switching, a step that added a universal primer site and unique molecular identifiers. Priming of cDNA synthesis was performed from both the TCR alpha and TCR beta constant segments. Libraries were amplified in two PCR steps, with sample barcodes and sequencing adapters added in the second step. Sequencing of libraries was done on Illumina HiSeq 2500 (2x100 bp) or NovaSeq (2x150 bp). In the paper's pipeline: Reads were demultiplexed and collapsed into UMI consensus sequences with MIGEC, and V(D)J alignment was performed with MiXCR. Using edgeR on replicate PBMC samples, clonotypes were called vaccine-responding if FDR was below 0.01 and the log2 fold change was above 5 up to day 15. Each bulk clonotype was labeled CD4 or CD8 based on which sequenced repertoire, CD4 or CD8, contained the clonotype at higher abundance. TCRdb reworked the public reads: Q25 trimming with fastp, MiXCR clone assembly, productive beta chains retained. Every distinct CDR3 protein forms one entry, paired with its most common genes and DNA. TCRdb, not the authors, supplied the V and J calls. The table for this sample lists about 330,000 distinct CDR3 sequences; roughly 6.8% of them were counted only once. Roughly a sixth of the sample is held by the ten biggest clonotypes.

Comments on this clonotype: Its antigen is unknown. The record has no base qualities; no much larger clone is one base away.

The sequence was collected from a man between 18 and 29 years old who received the YFV17D yellow fever vaccine. The V gene is TRBV4-3 and the J gene is TRBJ1-4; 9 nucleotides in the junction match TRBD1. Specimen: PBMCs, collected 35 to 50 days after the first yellow fever vaccination. The nucleotide sequence is TGCGCCAGCAGCCAAGGGGACAGGGCTGAAAAACTGTTTTTT. Translation gives CASSQGDRAEKLFF.